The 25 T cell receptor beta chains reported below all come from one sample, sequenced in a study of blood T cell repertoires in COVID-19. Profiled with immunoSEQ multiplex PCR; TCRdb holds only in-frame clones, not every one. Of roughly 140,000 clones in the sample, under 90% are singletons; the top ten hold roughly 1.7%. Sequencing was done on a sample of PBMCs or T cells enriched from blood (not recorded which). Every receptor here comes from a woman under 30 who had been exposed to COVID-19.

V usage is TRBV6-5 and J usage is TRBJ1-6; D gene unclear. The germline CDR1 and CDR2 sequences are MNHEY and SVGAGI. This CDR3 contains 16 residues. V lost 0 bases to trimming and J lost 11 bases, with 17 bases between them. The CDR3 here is CASSYSNPGSWAPLHF. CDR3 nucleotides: TGTGCCAGCAGTTACTCGAATCCGGGGAGTTGGGCACCCCTCCACTTT.

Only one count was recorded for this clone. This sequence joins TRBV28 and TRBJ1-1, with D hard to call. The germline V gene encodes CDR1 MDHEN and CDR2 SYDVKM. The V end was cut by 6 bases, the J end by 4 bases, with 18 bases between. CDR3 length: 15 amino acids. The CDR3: CASRESVRVGTEAFF. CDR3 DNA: TGTGCCAGCAGGGAATCCGTGAGGGTGGGCACTGAAGCTTTCTTT.

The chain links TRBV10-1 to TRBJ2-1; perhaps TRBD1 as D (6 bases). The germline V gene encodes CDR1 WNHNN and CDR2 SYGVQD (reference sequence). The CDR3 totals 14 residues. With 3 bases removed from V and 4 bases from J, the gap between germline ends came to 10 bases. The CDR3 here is CASSDRTGYNEQFF. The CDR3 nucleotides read TGCGCCAGCAGTGACCGAACAGGGTACAATGAGCAGTTCTTC.

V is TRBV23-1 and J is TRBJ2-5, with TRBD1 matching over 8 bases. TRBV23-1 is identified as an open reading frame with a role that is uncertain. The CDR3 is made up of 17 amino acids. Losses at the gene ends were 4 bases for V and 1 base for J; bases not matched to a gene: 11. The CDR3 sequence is CASSPIFRDRSQETQYF. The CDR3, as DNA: TGCGCCAGCAGTCCCATTTTCCGGGACAGGTCCCAAGAGACCCAGTACTTC.

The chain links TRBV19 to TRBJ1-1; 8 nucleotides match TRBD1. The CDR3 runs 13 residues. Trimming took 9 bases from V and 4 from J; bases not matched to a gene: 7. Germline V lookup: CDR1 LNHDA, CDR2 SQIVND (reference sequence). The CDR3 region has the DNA TGTGCCAGCGACAGGGGCTTTGTCACTGAAGCTTTCTTT. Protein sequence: CASDRGFVTEAFF.

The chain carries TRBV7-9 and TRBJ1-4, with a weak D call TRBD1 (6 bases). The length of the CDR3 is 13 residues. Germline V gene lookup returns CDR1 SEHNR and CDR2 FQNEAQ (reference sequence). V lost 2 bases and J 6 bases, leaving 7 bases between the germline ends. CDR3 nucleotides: TGTGCCAGCAGCTTAAGGACAGATGAAAAACTGTTTTTT. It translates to CASSLRTDEKLFF.

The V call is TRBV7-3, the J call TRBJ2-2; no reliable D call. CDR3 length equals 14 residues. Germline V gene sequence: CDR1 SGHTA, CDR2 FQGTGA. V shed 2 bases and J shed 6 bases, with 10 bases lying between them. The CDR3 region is CASSLEVVAGELFF. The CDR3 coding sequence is TGTGCCAGCAGCTTAGAGGTTGTTGCCGGGGAGCTGTTTTTT.

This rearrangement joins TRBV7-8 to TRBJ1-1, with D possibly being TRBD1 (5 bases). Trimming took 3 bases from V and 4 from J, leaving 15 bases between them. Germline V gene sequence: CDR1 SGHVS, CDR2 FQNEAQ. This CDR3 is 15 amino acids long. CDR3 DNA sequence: TGTGCCAGCAGCTTGGGTCCCAGGGCATCCACTGAAGCTTTCTTT. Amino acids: CASSLGPRASTEAFF.

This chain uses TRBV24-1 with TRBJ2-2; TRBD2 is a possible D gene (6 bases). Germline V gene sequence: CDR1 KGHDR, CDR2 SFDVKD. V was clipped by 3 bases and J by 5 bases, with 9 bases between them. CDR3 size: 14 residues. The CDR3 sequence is CATSDRGTTGELFF. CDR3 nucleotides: TGTGCCACCAGTGATCGGGGGACTACCGGGGAGCTGTTTTTT.

The CDR3 is CSAQGTTGNTIYF. CDR3 in DNA: TGCAGCGCCCAAGGGACAACGGGAAACACCATATATTTT. The chain has TRBV29-1 and TRBJ1-3, with a possible D match to TRBD1 (6 bases). The CDR3 totals 13 residues. The V and J ends lost 7 bases and 4 bases respectively, with 14 bases between them. Germline V gene sequence: CDR1 SQVTM, CDR2 ANQGSEA.

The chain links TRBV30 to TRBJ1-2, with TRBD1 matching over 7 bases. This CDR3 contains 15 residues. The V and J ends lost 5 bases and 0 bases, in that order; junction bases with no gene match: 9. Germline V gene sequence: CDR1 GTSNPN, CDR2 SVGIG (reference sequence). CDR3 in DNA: TGTGCCTGGGACAAGGGACAGACCCCTAACTATGGCTACACCTTC. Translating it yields CAWDKGQTPNYGYTF.

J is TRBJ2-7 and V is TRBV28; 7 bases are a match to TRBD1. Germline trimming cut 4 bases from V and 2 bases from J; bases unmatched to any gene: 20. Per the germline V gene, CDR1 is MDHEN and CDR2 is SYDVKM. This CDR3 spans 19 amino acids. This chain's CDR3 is CASSSPSPIQGQQAYEQYF. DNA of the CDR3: TGTGCCAGCAGTTCCCCGTCGCCGATTCAGGGACAGCAAGCCTACGAGCAGTACTTC.

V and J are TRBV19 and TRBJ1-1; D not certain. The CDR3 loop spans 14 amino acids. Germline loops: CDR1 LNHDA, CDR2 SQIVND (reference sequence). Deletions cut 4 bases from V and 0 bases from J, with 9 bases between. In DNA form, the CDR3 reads TGTGCCAGTAGTAGTTCTTCGGTGAACACTGAAGCTTTCTTT. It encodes CASSSSSVNTEAFF.

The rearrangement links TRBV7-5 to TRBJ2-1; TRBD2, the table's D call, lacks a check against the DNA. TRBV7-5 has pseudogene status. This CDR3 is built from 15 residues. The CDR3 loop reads CVRSLAGGLYNEQFF. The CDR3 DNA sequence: TGTGTCAGAAGCTTAGCGGGAGGGCTTTACAATGAGCAGTTCTTC.

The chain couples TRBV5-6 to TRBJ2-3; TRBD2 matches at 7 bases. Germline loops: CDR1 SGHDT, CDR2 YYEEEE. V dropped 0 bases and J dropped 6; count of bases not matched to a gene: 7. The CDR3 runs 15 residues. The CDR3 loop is CASSLGRENTDTQYF. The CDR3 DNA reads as TGTGCCAGCAGCTTGGGGCGGGAGAATACTGATACGCAGTATTTT.

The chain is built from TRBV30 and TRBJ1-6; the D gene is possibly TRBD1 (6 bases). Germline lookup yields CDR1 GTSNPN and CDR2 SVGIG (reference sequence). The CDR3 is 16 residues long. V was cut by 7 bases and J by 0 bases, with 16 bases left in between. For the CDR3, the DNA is TGTGCCTTTGACAGGTTAAGGAACTCCTATAATTCACCCCTCCACTTT. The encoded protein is CAFDRLRNSYNSPLHF.

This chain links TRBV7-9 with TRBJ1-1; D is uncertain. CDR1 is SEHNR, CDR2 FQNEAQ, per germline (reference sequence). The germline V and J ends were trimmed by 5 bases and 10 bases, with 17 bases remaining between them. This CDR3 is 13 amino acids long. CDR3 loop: CASSRKEQLGAFF. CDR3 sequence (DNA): TGTGCCAGCAGCCGTAAGGAGCAGTTGGGAGCTTTCTTT.

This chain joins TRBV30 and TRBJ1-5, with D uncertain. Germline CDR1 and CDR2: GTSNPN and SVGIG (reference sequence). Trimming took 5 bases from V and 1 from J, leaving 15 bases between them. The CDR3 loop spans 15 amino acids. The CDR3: CAWGKQSISNQPQHF. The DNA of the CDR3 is TGTGCCTGGGGTAAACAGTCAATAAGCAATCAGCCCCAGCATTTT.

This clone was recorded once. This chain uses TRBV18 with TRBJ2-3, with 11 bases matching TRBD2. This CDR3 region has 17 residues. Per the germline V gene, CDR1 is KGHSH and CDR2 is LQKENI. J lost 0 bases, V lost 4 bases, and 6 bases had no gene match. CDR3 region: CASSRTSGPRSTDTQYF. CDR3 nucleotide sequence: TGTGCCAGCTCACGGACTAGCGGGCCTCGTAGCACAGATACGCAGTATTTT.

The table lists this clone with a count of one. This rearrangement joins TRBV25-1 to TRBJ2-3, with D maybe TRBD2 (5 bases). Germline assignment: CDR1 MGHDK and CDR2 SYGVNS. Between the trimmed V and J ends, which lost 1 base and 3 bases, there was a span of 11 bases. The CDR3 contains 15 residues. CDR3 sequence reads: CASSESWTSTDTQYF. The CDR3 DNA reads TGTGCCAGCAGTGAATCATGGACTTCTACAGATACGCAGTATTTT. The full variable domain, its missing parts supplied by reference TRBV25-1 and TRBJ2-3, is EADIYQTPRYLVIGTGKKITLECSQTMGHDKMYWYQQDPGMELHLIHYSYGVNSTEKGDLSSESTVSRIRTEHFPLTLESARPSHTSQYLCASSESWTSTDTQYFGPGTRLTVL.

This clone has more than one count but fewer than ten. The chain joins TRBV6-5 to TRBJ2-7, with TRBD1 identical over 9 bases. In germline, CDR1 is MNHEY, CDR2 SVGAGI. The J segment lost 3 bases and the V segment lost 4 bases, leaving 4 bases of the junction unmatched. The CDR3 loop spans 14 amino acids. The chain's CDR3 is CASSWGQGFYEQYF. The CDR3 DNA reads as TGTGCCAGCAGTTGGGGACAGGGTTTCTACGAGCAGTACTTC.

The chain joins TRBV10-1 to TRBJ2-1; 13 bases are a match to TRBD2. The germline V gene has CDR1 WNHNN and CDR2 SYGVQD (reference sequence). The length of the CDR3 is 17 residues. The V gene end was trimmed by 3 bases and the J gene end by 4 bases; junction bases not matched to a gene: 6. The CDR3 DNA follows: TGCGCCAGCAGTGAATATGGACTAGCGGGAGATTACAATGAGCAGTTCTTC. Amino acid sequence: CASSEYGLAGDYNEQFF.

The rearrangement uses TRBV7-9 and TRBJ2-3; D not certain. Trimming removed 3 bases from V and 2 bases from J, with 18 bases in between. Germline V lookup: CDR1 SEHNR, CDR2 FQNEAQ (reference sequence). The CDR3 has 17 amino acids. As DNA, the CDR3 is TGTGCCAGCAGCTTTATTAGTCAAATCGGGTTCACAGATACGCAGTATTTT. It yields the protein CASSFISQIGFTDTQYF.

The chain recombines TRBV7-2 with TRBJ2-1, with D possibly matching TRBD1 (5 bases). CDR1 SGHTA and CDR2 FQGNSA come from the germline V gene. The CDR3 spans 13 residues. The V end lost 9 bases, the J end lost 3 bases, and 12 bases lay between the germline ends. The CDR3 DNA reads TGTGCCAGAGGACAAGGGCGCTACAATGAGCAGTTCTTC. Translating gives CARGQGRYNEQFF.

The CDR3 region has the DNA TGTGCCAGCAGTGAATCGCGTGCCGAGCAGTACTTC. It codes for CASSESRAEQYF. The chain links TRBV2 to TRBJ2-7, with no clear D. This CDR3 contains 12 residues. CDR1 and CDR2 (germline): SNHLY, FYNNEI. V gave up 2 bases and J gave up 6 bases, with 8 bases separating them.